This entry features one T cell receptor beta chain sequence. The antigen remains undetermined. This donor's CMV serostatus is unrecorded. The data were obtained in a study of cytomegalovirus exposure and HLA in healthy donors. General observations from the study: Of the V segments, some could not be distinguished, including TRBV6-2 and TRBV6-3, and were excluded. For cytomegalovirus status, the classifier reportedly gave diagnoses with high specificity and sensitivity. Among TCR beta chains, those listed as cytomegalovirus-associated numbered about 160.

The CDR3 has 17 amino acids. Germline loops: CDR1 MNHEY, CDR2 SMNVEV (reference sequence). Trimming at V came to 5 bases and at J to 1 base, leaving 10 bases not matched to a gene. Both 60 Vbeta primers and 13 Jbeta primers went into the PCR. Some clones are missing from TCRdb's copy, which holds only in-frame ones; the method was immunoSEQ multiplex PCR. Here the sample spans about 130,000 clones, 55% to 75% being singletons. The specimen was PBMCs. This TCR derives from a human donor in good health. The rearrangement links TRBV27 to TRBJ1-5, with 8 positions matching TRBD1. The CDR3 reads CASSGNTGGRSNQPQHF. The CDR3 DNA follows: TGTGCCAGCAGTGGTAACACAGGGGGACGGAGCAATCAGCCCCAGCATTTT.